Listed below are T cell receptor beta chains from one sample, sequenced in a study of regulatory T cells in long-lasting Graves disease. TCRdb redid the calling of the multiplex PCR reads with MiXCR, one entry per CDR3 protein. The sample records roughly 400,000 distinct CDR3 sequences, under 25% being singletons. Sequencing was performed on peripheral blood mononuclear cells (PBMCs), taken when the disease was refractory, from a patient treated with antithyroid drugs. The source is a female donor with Graves disease. Both conserved end residues are part of each CDR3. The D gene is left open where the match is weak. Size is omitted from some rows. Given values are once, few, many or a class for expanded clones.

size | J | V | D | CDR3 | DNA
many | TRBJ2-5 | TRBV7-2 | TRBD1 | CASSNRQGTHANQETQYF | TGTGCCAGCAGCAACAGACAGGGTACCCACGCGAACCAAGAGACCCAGTACTTC
NA | TRBJ1-1 | TRBV7-2 | TRBD1 | CASSQDRARAFF | TGTGCCAGCAGCCAAGACAGGGCTCGGGCTTTCTTT
few | TRBJ1-5 | TRBV6-1 | NA | CASRAPGKGGNQPQHF | TGTGCCAGCAGAGCACCGGGAAAGGGAGGTAATCAGCCCCAGCATTTT
NA | TRBJ2-1 | TRBV20-1 | NA | CSARDPDSYNEQFF | TGCAGTGCTAGAGATCCTGACAGCTACAATGAGCAGTTCTTC
NA | TRBJ2-7 | TRBV20-1 | NA | CSANPRELIGYEQYF | TGCAGCGCTAATCCCCGGGAGCTTATCGGGTACGAGCAGTACTTC
NA | TRBJ2-7 | TRBV5-4 | TRBD2 | CASSWDRAGVWWEQYF | TGTGCCAGCAGCTGGGATCGAGCGGGAGTATGGTGGGAGCAGTACTTC
NA | TRBJ2-2 | TRBV19 | NA | CASTPELGLYTGELFF | TGTGCCAGTACCCCGGAACTAGGGCTTTACACCGGGGAGCTGTTTTTT
NA | TRBJ2-2 | TRBV7-9 | TRBD1 | CASSQAGQGFLAGKAGELFF | TGTGCCAGCAGCCAAGCGGGACAGGGGTTCCTAGCGGGCAAGGCCGGGGAGCTGTTTTTT
once | TRBJ2-5 | TRBV24-1 | NA | CATSDLVEETQYF | TGTGCCACCAGTGATTTGGTAGAAGAGACCCAGTACTTC
NA | TRBJ1-1 | TRBV20-1 | NA | CSASFWNTEAFF | TGCAGTGCTAGTTTTTGGAACACTGAAGCTTTCTTT
many | TRBJ2-1 | TRBV9 | NA | CASSSDLYNEQFF | TGTGCCAGCAGCAGCGACCTTTACAATGAGCAGTTCTTC
few | TRBJ1-4 | TRBV9 | NA | CASSVGGSLNEKLFF | TGTGCCAGCAGCGTAGGAGGGTCGCTTAATGAAAAACTGTTTTTT
few | TRBJ2-2 | TRBV25-1 | TRBD1 | CASSEGIGQGSTGELFF | TGTGCCAGCAGTGAAGGAATAGGACAGGGTAGCACCGGGGAGCTGTTTTTT
many | TRBJ2-5 | TRBV6-2/TRBV6-3 | NA | CASSYLGLATETQYF | TGTGCCAGCAGTTACTTAGGCCTAGCGACGGAGACCCAGTACTTC
NA | TRBJ1-2 | TRBV5-5 | NA | CASSIEGRNYGYTF | TGTGCCAGCAGCATAGAAGGCAGAAACTATGGCTACACCTTC
few | TRBJ1-5 | TRBV7-9 | NA | CASSPLGGGNQPQHF | TGTGCCAGTAGTCCTTTGGGGGGTGGCAATCAGCCCCAGCATTTT
NA | TRBJ2-2 | TRBV20-1 | TRBD2 | CSASPRLATGELFF | TGCAGTGCTAGTCCTAGACTAGCAACCGGGGAGCTGTTTTTT
many | TRBJ2-7 | TRBV10-3 | TRBD2 | CAISESGSMSYEQYF | TGTGCCATCAGTGAGAGCGGGAGCATGTCCTACGAGCAGTACTTC
NA | TRBJ2-1 | TRBV13 | NA | CASSNSRNEQFF | TGTGCCAGCAGCAACAGTAGGAATGAGCAGTTCTTC
NA | TRBJ2-7 | TRBV29-1 | TRBD1 | CSVGGQGADYEQYF | TGCAGCGTTGGAGGACAGGGGGCGGATTACGAGCAGTACTTC
many | TRBJ2-5 | TRBV3-1 | NA | CASSPSWRTQYF | TGTGCCAGCAGCCCCTCATGGAGGACCCAGTACTTC
few | TRBJ2-1 | TRBV24-1 | NA | CATSDPSSESSYNEQFF | TGTGCCACCAGTGATCCGTCTAGCGAGAGCTCCTACAATGAGCAGTTCTTC
many | TRBJ1-1 | TRBV19 | TRBD1 | CASSTGQMNTEAFF | TGTGCCAGTAGTACGGGACAGATGAACACTGAAGCTTTCTTT
NA | TRBJ1-1 | TRBV20-1 | NA | CSAPSVDRPTEAFF | TGCAGTGCCCCATCCGTGGACAGACCCACTGAAGCTTTCTTT
many | TRBJ1-2 | TRBV6-1 | TRBD1 | CASTASRDSLFTF | TGTGCCAGCACCGCCTCCCGGGACAGCCTTTTCACCTTC
NA | TRBJ2-2 | TRBV9 | TRBD1 | CASSVGTGRTGELFF | TGTGCCAGCAGCGTAGGGACAGGGCGGACCGGGGAGCTGTTTTTT
many | TRBJ2-1 | TRBV12-3/TRBV12-4 | TRBD2 | CASSLLAGELYNEQFF | TGTGCCAGCAGTTTACTAGCGGGAGAGCTCTACAATGAGCAGTTCTTC
many | TRBJ2-7 | TRBV27 | NA | CASSSNRVDEQYF | TGTGCCAGCAGTTCGAACAGGGTAGACGAGCAGTACTTC
NA | TRBJ1-1 | TRBV7-9 | TRBD1 | CASSLGDRAAEAFF | TGTGCCAGCAGCTTAGGGGACAGGGCCGCTGAAGCTTTCTTT
NA | TRBJ2-7 | TRBV18 | NA | CASSPTGETAYEQYF | TGTGCCAGCTCACCAACCGGGGAGACAGCCTACGAGCAGTACTTC
NA | TRBJ2-7 | TRBV18 | NA | CASSPIPVQKNYEQYF | TGTGCCAGCTCACCAATTCCGGTCCAGAAGAACTACGAGCAGTACTTC
few | TRBJ2-7 | TRBV20-1 | NA | CSASPAVSYEQYF | TGCAGTGCTAGCCCAGCGGTGTCCTACGAGCAGTACTTC
many | TRBJ1-1 | TRBV30 | NA | CAWSVSQLNTEAFF | TGTGCCTGGAGTGTCTCACAACTGAACACTGAAGCTTTCTTT
NA | TRBJ2-4 | TRBV6-1 | TRBD2 | CAGSVVRERSGGVYGAKNIQYF | TGTGCCGGCAGCGTAGTAAGGGAACGGTCGGGAGGAGTGTATGGAGCCAAAAACATTCAGTACTTC
NA | TRBJ2-5 | TRBV19 | NA | CASTSGTLRETQYF | TGTGCCAGTACCTCCGGGACCCTTAGAGAGACCCAGTACTTC
many | TRBJ2-2 | TRBV6-1 | TRBD1 | CASLIGTGFSGELFF | TGTGCCAGCCTAATCGGGACAGGGTTTTCCGGGGAGCTGTTTTTT
NA | TRBJ1-4 | TRBV9 | TRBD1 | CASSALAGTGSGIGEKLFF | TGTGCCAGCAGCGCACTGGCCGGGACAGGCTCCGGTATTGGAGAAAAACTGTTTTTT
many | TRBJ1-2 | TRBV7-3 | NA | CASRPDSTNYGYTF | TGTGCCAGCAGACCCGACAGTACTAACTATGGCTACACCTTC
many | TRBJ2-6 | TRBV10-2 | NA | CASSLGGLVSGANVLTF | TGCGCCAGCAGCCTTGGGGGTCTTGTGTCTGGGGCCAACGTCCTGACTTTC
many | TRBJ1-5 | TRBV24-1 | NA | CATSVGVNQPQHF | TGTGCCACCAGTGTTGGAGTAAATCAGCCCCAGCATTTT
many | TRBJ1-1 | TRBV2 | NA | CASSVRAGGTEAFF | TGTGCCAGCAGTGTCAGGGCGGGGGGCACTGAAGCTTTCTTT
many | TRBJ1-4 | TRBV5-1 | TRBD1 | CASSLAGQGREKLFF | TGTGCCAGCAGTTTAGCGGGACAGGGGAGAGAAAAACTGTTTTTT
NA | TRBJ2-1 | TRBV5-5 | NA | CASSSVRTIYNEQFF | TGTGCCAGCTCCTCCGTGCGGACTATTTACAATGAGCAGTTCTTC
few | TRBJ2-7 | TRBV27 | TRBD2 | CASSFASGTVDEQYF | TGTGCCAGCAGTTTTGCCAGCGGGACTGTGGACGAGCAGTACTTC
few | TRBJ1-6 | TRBV7-2 | TRBD1 | CASSWDRGDSPLHF | TGTGCCAGCAGCTGGGACAGGGGAGATTCACCCCTCCACTTT
many | TRBJ2-7 | TRBV11-2 | NA | CASSLVTNNEQYF | TGTGCCAGCAGCTTAGTGACTAATAACGAGCAGTACTTC
NA | TRBJ2-1 | TRBV6-2/TRBV6-3 | NA | CASRSTAEDEQFF | TGTGCCAGCAGATCAACGGCTGAGGATGAGCAGTTCTTC
NA | TRBJ2-2 | TRBV30 | NA | CAWSLPRSSGPGGLFF | TGTGCCTGGAGTCTCCCTCGGTCCAGCGGCCCCGGGGGGCTGTTTTTT
NA | TRBJ2-3 | TRBV20-1 | TRBD2 | CSARLAGGPTDTQYF | TGCAGTGCTAGGCTAGCGGGAGGCCCCACAGATACGCAGTATTTT
NA | TRBJ2-2 | TRBV2 | TRBD2 | CASRALAGGGAGELFF | TGTGCCAGCAGGGCCCTAGCGGGAGGCGGAGCGGGGGAGCTGTTTTTT
NA | TRBJ1-1 | TRBV29-1 | NA | CSAHGAASYEAFF | TGCAGCGCCCACGGGGCAGCCTCGTATGAAGCTTTCTTT
many | TRBJ1-1 | TRBV28 | NA | CASSLYRHAGVAFF | TGTGCCAGCAGTTTATACCGGCACGCTGGGGTAGCTTTCTTT
many | TRBJ2-5 | TRBV20-1 | TRBD2 | CSARPSGRSSPETQYF | TGCAGTGCTAGGCCTAGCGGGAGAAGTTCTCCAGAGACCCAGTACTTC
few | TRBJ2-5 | TRBV6-2/TRBV6-3 | NA | CASSSLYRKTEETQYF | TGTGCCAGCAGTTCCTTGTATAGAAAGACTGAAGAGACCCAGTACTTC
many | TRBJ2-2 | TRBV27 | TRBD2 | CASRTSFNTGELFF | TGTGCCAGCAGGACTAGCTTTAACACCGGGGAGCTGTTTTTT
NA | TRBJ2-1 | TRBV11-2 | TRBD2 | CASSSLGAGGYSDNEQFF | TGTGCCAGCAGCTCCCTAGGGGCGGGAGGATATTCCGACAATGAGCAGTTCTTC